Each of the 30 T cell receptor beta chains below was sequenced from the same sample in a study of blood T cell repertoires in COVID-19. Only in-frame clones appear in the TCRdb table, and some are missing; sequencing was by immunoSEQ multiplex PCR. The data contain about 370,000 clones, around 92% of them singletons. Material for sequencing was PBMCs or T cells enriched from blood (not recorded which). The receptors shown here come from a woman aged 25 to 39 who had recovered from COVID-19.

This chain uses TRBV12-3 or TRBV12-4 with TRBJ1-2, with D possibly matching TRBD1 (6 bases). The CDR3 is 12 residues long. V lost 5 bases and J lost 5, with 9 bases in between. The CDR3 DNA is TGTGCCAGCAGTGCGCAGGGGTATGGCTACACCTTC. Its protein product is CASSAQGYGYTF.

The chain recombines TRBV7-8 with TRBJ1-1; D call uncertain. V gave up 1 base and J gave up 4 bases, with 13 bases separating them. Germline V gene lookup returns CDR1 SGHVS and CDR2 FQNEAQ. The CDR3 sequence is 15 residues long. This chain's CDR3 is CASSLVREGVTEAFF. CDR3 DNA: TGTGCCAGCAGCTTAGTGCGGGAGGGCGTCACTGAAGCTTTCTTT.

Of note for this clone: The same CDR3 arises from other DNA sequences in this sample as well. The CDR3 sequence: CASSEQGPTYEQYF. CDR3 bases: TGTGCCAGCAGTGAACAGGGCCCAACCTACGAGCAGTACTTC. The genes are TRBV2 and TRBJ2-7, with D perhaps matching TRBD1 (5 bases). The CDR3 sequence is 14 residues long. Trimming stripped 2 bases from V and 2 bases from J, with 10 bases between. From germline, CDR1 is SNHLY and CDR2 FYNNEI. Variable domain in full (rest from reference TRBV2 and TRBJ2-7): EPEVTQTPSHQVTQMGQEVILRCVPISNHLYFYWYRQILGQKVEFLVSFYNNEISEKSEIFDDQFSVERPDGSNFTLKIRSTKLEDSAMYFCASSEQGPTYEQYFGPGTRLTVT.

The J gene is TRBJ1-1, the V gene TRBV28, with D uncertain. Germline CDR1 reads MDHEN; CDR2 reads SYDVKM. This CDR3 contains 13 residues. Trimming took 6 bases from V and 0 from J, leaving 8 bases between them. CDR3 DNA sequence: TGTGCCAGCAGGGACTCGTTGAACACTGAAGCTTTCTTT. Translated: CASRDSLNTEAFF.

The CDR3 nucleotides are TGTGCCAGTAGTGCCCTAGCGGGAGGCGTATACGAGCAGTACTTC. This sequence encodes CASSALAGGVYEQYF. The V and J genes are TRBV19 and TRBJ2-7; 11 positions match TRBD2. The CDR3 has 15 residues. The germline gives CDR1 LNHDA, CDR2 SQIVND (reference sequence). Trimming cost V 5 bases and J 4 bases; bases outside gene matches: 7.

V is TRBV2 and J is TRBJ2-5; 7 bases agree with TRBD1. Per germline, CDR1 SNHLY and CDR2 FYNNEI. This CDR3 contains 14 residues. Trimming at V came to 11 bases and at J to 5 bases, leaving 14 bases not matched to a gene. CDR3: CAGGTAFGGETQYF. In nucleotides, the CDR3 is TGTGCCGGTGGGACAGCCTTCGGTGGGGAGACCCAGTACTTC.

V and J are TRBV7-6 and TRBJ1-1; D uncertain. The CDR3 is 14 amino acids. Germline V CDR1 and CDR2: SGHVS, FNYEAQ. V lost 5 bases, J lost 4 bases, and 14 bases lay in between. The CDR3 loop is CASSQFLAATEAFF. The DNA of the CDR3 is TGTGCCAGCAGCCAATTTCTAGCGGCCACTGAAGCTTTCTTT.

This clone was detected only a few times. This chain's CDR3 is CASKPGQGTHEQFF. The CDR3 region has the DNA TGTGCCAGCAAACCGGGACAGGGGACCCATGAGCAGTTCTTC. The rearrangement links TRBV6-6 to TRBJ2-1; 10 nucleotides line up with TRBD1. CDR1 and CDR2 (germline): MNHNY, SVGAGI (reference sequence). The CDR3 runs 14 residues. V lost 7 bases to trimming and J lost 8 bases; unmatched junction nucleotides: 8.

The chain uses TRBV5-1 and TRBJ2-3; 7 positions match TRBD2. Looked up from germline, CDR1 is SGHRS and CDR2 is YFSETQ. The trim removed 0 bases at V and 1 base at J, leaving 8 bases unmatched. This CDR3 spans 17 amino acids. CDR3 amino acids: CASSLGYPSGGTDTQYF. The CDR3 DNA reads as TGCGCCAGCAGCTTGGGGTACCCTAGCGGTGGCACAGATACGCAGTATTTT.

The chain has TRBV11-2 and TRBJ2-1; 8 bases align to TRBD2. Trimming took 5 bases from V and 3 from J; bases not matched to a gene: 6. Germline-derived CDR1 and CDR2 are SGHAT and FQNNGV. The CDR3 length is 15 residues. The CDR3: CASSLLAEVYNEQFF. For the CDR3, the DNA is TGTGCCAGCAGCCTACTAGCGGAGGTCTACAATGAGCAGTTCTTC.

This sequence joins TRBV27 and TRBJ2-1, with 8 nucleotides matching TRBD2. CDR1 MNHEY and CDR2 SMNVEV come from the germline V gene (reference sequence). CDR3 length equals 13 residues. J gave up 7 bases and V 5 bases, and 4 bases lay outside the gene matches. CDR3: CASSLASGNEQFF. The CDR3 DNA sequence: TGTGCCAGCAGTCTGGCTAGCGGGAATGAGCAGTTCTTC.

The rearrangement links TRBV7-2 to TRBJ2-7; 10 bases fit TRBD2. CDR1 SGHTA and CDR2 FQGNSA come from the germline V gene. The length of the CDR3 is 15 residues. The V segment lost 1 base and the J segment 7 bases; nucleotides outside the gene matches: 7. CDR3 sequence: CASSLEASGSFEQYF. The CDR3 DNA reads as TGTGCCAGCAGCTTAGAGGCTAGCGGGAGTTTTGAGCAGTACTTC. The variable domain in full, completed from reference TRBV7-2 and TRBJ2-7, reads GAGVSQSPSNKVTEKGKDVELRCDPISGHTALYWYRQSLGQGLEFLIYFQGNSAPDKSGLPSDRFSAERTGGSVSTLTIQRTQQEDSAVYLCASSLEASGSFEQYFGPGTRLTVT.

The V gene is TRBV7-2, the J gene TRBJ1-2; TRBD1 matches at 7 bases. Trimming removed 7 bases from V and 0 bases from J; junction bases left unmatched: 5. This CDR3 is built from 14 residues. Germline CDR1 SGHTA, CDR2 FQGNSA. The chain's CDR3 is CASTSGTANYGYTF. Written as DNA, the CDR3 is TGTGCCAGCACCTCCGGGACAGCTAACTATGGCTACACCTTC.

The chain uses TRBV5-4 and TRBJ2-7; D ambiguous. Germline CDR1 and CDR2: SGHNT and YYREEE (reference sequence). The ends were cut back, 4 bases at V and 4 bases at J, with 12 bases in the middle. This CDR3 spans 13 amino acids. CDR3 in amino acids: CASSAEANYEQYF. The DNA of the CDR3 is TGTGCCAGCAGCGCGGAAGCGAATTACGAGCAGTACTTC. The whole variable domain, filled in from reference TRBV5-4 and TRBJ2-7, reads ETGVTQSPTHLIKTRGQQVTLRCSSQSGHNTVSWYQQALGQGPQFIFQYYREEENGRGNFPPRFSGLQFPNYSSELNVNALELDDSALYLCASSAEANYEQYFGPGTRLTVT.

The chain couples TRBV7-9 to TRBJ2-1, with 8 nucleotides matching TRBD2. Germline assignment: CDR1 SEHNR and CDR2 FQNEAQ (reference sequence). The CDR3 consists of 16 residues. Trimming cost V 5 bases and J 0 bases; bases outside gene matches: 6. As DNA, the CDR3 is TGTGCCAGCAGCCCTCAGACTAGCGACTCCTACAATGAGCAGTTCTTC. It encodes CASSPQTSDSYNEQFF.

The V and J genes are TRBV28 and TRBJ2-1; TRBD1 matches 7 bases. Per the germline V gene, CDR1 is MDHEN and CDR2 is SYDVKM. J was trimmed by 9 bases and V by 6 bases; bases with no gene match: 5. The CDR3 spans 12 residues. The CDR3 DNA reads TGTGCCAGCAGCATACAGGGGCGTGAGCAGTTCTTC. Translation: CASSIQGREQFF.

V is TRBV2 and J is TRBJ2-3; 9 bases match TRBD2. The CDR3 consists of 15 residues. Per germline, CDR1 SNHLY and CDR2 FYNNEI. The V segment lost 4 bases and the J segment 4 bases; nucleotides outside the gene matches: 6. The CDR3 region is CASSGRRGGPDTQYF. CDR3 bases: TGTGCCAGCAGTGGACGGCGGGGGGGCCCAGATACGCAGTATTTT. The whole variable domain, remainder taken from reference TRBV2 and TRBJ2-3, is EPEVTQTPSHQVTQMGQEVILRCVPISNHLYFYWYRQILGQKVEFLVSFYNNEISEKSEIFDDQFSVERPDGSNFTLKIRSTKLEDSAMYFCASSGRRGGPDTQYFGPGTRLTVL.

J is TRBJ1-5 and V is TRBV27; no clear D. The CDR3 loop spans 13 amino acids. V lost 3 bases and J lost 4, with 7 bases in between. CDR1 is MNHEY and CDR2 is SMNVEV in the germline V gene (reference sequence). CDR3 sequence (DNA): TGTGCCAGCAGTTTTAGAAGAAATCAGCCCCAGCATTTT. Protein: CASSFRRNQPQHF.

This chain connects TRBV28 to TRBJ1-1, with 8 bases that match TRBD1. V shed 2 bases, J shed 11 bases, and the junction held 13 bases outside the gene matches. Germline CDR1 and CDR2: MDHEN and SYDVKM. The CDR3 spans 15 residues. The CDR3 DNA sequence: TGTGCCAGCAGTTTACTTAACCAGGACAGGGAGATCGCTTTCTTT. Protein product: CASSLLNQDREIAFF.

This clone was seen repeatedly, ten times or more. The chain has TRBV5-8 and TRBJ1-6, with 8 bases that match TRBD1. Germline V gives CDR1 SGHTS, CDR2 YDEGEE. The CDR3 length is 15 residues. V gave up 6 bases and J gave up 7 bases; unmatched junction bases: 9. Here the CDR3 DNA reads TGTGCCAGCAACTCCATGGACAGGGAGAATTCACCCCTCCACTTT. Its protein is CASNSMDRENSPLHF.

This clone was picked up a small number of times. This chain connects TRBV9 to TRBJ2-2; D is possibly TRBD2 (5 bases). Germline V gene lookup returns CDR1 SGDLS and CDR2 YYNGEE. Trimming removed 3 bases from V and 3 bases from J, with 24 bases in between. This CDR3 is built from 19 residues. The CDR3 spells CASSGARGRRSWDTGELFF. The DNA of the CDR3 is TGTGCCAGCAGCGGAGCGAGAGGGAGACGTTCTTGGGACACCGGGGAGCTGTTTTTT.

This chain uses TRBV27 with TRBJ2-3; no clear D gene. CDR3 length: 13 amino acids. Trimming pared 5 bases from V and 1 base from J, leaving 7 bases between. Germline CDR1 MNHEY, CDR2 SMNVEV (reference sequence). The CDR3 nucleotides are TGTGCCAGCAGTCCAACTCGCACAGATACGCAGTATTTT. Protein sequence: CASSPTRTDTQYF.

This chain's CDR3 is CASTPGVNEQYF. Here the CDR3 DNA reads TGTGCCAGCACCCCGGGTGTTAACGAGCAGTACTTC. The rearrangement links TRBV7-9 to TRBJ2-7; D ambiguous. The CDR3 length is 12 residues. The germline V gene has CDR1 SEHNR and CDR2 FQNEAQ (reference sequence). The V and J ends lost 7 bases and 5 bases respectively, with 12 bases between them.

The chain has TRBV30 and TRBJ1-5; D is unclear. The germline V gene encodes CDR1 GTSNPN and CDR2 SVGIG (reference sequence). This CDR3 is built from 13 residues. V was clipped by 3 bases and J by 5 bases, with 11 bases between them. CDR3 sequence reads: CAWRQHGDQPQHF. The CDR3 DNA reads TGTGCCTGGAGACAACATGGTGATCAGCCCCAGCATTTT.

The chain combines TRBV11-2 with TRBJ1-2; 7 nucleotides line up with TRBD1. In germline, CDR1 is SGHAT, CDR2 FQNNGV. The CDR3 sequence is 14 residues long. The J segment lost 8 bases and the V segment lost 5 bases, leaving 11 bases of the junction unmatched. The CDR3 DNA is TGTGCCAGCAGCGGCGGGACAGCTCTTGGCGGCTACACCTTC. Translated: CASSGGTALGGYTF.

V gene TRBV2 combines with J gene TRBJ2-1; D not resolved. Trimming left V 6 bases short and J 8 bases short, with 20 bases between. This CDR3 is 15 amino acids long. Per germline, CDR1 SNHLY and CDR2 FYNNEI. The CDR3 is CASSESLPLFHEQFF. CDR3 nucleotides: TGTGCCAGCAGCGAGTCCCTACCTCTGTTCCATGAGCAGTTCTTC.

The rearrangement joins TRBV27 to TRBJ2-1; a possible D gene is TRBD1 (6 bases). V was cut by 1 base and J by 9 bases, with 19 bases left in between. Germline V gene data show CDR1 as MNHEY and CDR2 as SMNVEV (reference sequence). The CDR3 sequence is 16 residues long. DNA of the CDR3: TGTGCCAGCAGTTTATTTTCCAGGGGTATAAGGGGTGAGCAGTTCTTC. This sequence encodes CASSLFSRGIRGEQFF.

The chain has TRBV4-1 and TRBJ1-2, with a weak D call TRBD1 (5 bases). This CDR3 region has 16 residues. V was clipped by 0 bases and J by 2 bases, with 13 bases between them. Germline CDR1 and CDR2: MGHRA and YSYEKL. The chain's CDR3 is CASSQDRGRANYGYTF. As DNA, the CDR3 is TGCGCCAGCAGCCAAGATAGGGGCAGGGCCAACTATGGCTACACCTTC.

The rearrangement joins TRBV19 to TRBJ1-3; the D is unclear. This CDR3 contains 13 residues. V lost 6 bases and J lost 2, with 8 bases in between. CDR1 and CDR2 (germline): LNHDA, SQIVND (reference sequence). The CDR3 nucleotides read TGTGCCAGTAGATCCGGGGCTGGAAACACCATATATTTT. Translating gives CASRSGAGNTIYF.

The CDR3 sequence: CATATGARVNEKLFF. The CDR3 nucleotides are TGTGCCACGGCAACAGGGGCCCGGGTGAATGAAAAACTGTTTTTT. V is TRBV10-3 and J is TRBJ1-4; 7 positions match TRBD1. The J segment lost 5 bases and the V segment lost 10 bases, leaving 13 bases of the junction unmatched. The CDR3 length is 15 residues. Per germline, CDR1 ENHRY and CDR2 SYGVKD.